This is a list of T cell receptor beta chains from one sample in a study of radiotherapy plus CTLA-4 blockade in lung cancer. Libraries were prepared by immunoSEQ multiplex PCR; TCRdb keeps only in-frame clonotypes and omits some of them. The data contain approximately 78,000 clones, around 80% of them singletons. Sequenced material: peripheral blood, taken from a patient treated with radiotherapy plus ipilimumab. The source is a human donor with non-small cell lung cancer who had a complete response to radiotherapy plus ipilimumab. Both conserved end residues are part of each CDR3. The D gene is left open where the match is weak. Size is stated for part of the rows, as once, few or many counts, or as a class when the clone is expanded.

>TRBJ2-1|many|TRBV7-2|.
CASSLVAIEQFF
TGTGCCAGCAGCTTAGTAGCGATTGAGCAGTTCTTC
>TRBJ1-2|.|TRBV7-9|.
CASVPTASNYGYTF
TGTGCCAGCGTACCGACAGCCTCTAACTATGGCTACACCTTC
>TRBJ2-1|.|TRBV12-5|TRBD2
CASGLVRPETSIFDEQFF
TGTGCTAGTGGTTTGGTACGGCCCGAGACTAGCATCTTCGATGAGCAGTTCTTC
>TRBJ1-1|.|TRBV5-4|TRBD1
CASSLASGQVPGTEAFF
TGTGCCAGCAGCTTGGCCTCGGGACAGGTACCGGGCACTGAAGCTTTCTTT
>TRBJ2-6|once|TRBV7-6|.
CASSLGPLKVRSGANVLTF
TGTGCCAGCAGCTTAGGTCCCCTTAAGGTGCGCTCTGGGGCCAACGTCCTGACTTTC
>TRBJ1-1|.|TRBV19|.
CASSTPEAEAFF
TGTGCCAGTAGTACCCCGGAGGCTGAAGCTTTCTTT
>TRBJ1-5|.|TRBV19|.
CASRIPTGLNQPQHF
TGTGCCAGCAGAATCCCTACAGGGCTCAATCAGCCCCAGCATTTT
>TRBJ1-2|.|TRBV4-3|TRBD1
CASSQVLGGRGYTF
TGCGCCAGCAGCCAAGTCCTAGGGGGCAGGGGCTACACCTTC
>TRBJ2-3|.|TRBV5-4|.
CASSLDLKSRDTQYF
TGTGCCAGCAGCTTGGACCTAAAAAGTAGAGATACGCAGTATTTT
>TRBJ1-2|.|TRBV19|.
CASSSRVGYGYTF
TGTGCCAGTAGTAGCAGGGTGGGCTATGGCTACACCTTC
>TRBJ2-2|.|TRBV9|.
CASSPSGPGELFF
TGTGCCAGCAGCCCCTCCGGCCCCGGGGAGCTGTTTTTT
>TRBJ1-2|.|TRBV7-9|.
CASSNREYGYTF
TGTGCCAGCAGCAACAGGGAGTACGGCTACACCTTC
>TRBJ2-5|few|TRBV19|.
CASSIDRGETQYF
TGTGCCAGTAGTATAGATCGGGGGGAGACCCAGTACTTC
>TRBJ2-2|.|TRBV4-3|TRBD2
CASSPRNPSGTGELFF
TGCGCCAGCAGCCCCCGTAACCCTAGCGGTACCGGGGAGCTGTTTTTT
>TRBJ1-4|.|TRBV15|.
CATLGGTENEKLFF
TGTGCCACTCTAGGCGGGACTGAGAATGAAAAACTGTTTTTT
>TRBJ2-1|.|TRBV18|TRBD2
CASSPSGRASNEQFF
TGTGCCAGCTCACCTAGCGGGAGGGCCTCCAATGAGCAGTTCTTC
>TRBJ1-1|.|TRBV18|.
CASSWQANTEAFF
TGTGCCAGCTCATGGCAGGCGAACACTGAAGCTTTCTTT
>TRBJ1-1|.|TRBV4-1|TRBD1
CASSQAGGGQARSHTEAFF
TGCGCCAGCAGCCAAGCTGGAGGAGGACAGGCACGGTCACACACTGAAGCTTTCTTT
>TRBJ1-3|.|TRBV19|.
CASTIGGNINTIYF
TGTGCCAGTACCATAGGTGGCAACATAAACACCATATATTTT
>TRBJ1-4|.|TRBV2|.
CASKGDLKLFF
TGTGCCAGCAAGGGGGACTTAAAACTGTTTTTT
>TRBJ2-4|.|TRBV5-4|.
CASSPGGDIKNIQYF
TGTGCCAGCAGCCCCGGAGGGGACATCAAAAACATTCAGTACTTC
>TRBJ1-1|.|TRBV6-4|.
CASSDSNRATEAFF
TGTGCCAGCAGTGACTCGAACAGGGCCACTGAAGCTTTCTTT
>TRBJ1-5|.|TRBV5-6|TRBD1
CASSRTGPNQPQHF
TGTGCCAGCAGCCGGACAGGGCCCAATCAGCCCCAGCATTTT
>TRBJ2-5|.|TRBV4-1|TRBD1
CASSQESGQGQETQYF
TGCGCCAGCAGCCAAGAATCGGGACAGGGTCAAGAGACCCAGTACTTC
>TRBJ2-1|.|TRBV20-1|.
CSASVEDEQFF
TGCAGTGCCAGCGTGGAGGATGAGCAGTTCTTC
>TRBJ2-3|.|TRBV10-3|.
CAISGGALNTQYF
TGTGCCATCAGTGGGGGGGCCCTGAATACGCAGTATTTT
>TRBJ2-5|once|TRBV5-1|.
CASSSLPQETQYF
TGCGCCAGCAGCTCGCTTCCGCAAGAGACCCAGTACTTC
>TRBJ1-2|.|TRBV7-9|TRBD1
CASSPDRGRGAGYTF
TGTGCCAGCAGCCCTGACAGGGGGCGGGGGGCTGGCTACACCTTC
>TRBJ2-3|.|TRBV7-6|.
CASSLEGRYTQYF
TGTGCCAGCAGCTTAGAGGGGAGGTATACGCAGTATTTT